This section outlines one TCR beta chain sequence together with its context. Its antigen remains unidentified. TCRdb called the 5' RACE reads again in MiXCR, with one record for every CDR3 protein. Altogether around 340,000 distinct CDR3 sequences are present, under 15% being singletons, with the ten largest covering approximately 0.99%. V lost 3 bases to trimming and J lost 1 base; unmatched junction nucleotides: 6. The CDR3 consists of 16 residues. CDR1 and CDR2 (germline): DFQATT, SNEGSKA (reference sequence). These data originate in a study of CD8 T cells in ankylosing spondylitis. Study-level points and caveats: A TCR beta motif of under 10 highly homologous variants appeared characteristic of ankylosing spondylitis blood. Earlier authors reported some of these motif variants in reactive arthritis synovial fluid and blood. Reported data indicate significant enrichment of disease-linked clones within matched ankylosing spondylitis synovial fluid.

The chain recombines TRBV20-1 with TRBJ2-1; 10 nucleotides agree with TRBD2. The sample taken for sequencing was blood, either unsorted or a sorted T cell fraction (not recorded which). This clonotype originated in a male donor with ankylosing spondylitis or in good health (not recorded which). The CDR3 nucleotides are TGCAGTGCTAGTCGCCCTAGCGGGGGTTCCTACAATGAGCAGTTCTTC. This gives the protein CSASRPSGGSYNEQFF.